Below, one TCR beta chain is given with its context. Different DNA sequences within this sample yield the same CDR3. The repertoire was sequenced with immunoSEQ multiplex PCR; TCRdb's copy has only in-frame clones and lacks some. The sample consists of some 120,000 clones, around nine tenths of them appearing once. Trimming shortened V by 5 bases and J by 4 bases, and 8 bases separated the two germline ends. This CDR3 is built from 12 residues. CDR1 and CDR2 from the germline V gene are SEHNR and FQNEAQ (reference sequence). The data belong to a study of control samples from healthy donors and cancer patients.

The chain employs TRBV7-9 and TRBJ1-2, with a tentative D call TRBD1 (6 bases). Sequenced: blood. The sequence came from a man in his forties or fifties in good health. The CDR3, as DNA: TGTGCCAGCAGCCTGGACAGCTATGGCTACACCTTC. Its protein is CASSLDSYGYTF. Supplemented by reference TRBV7-9 and TRBJ1-2, the full variable domain reads DTGVSQNPRHKITKRGQNVTFRCDPISEHNRLYWYRQTLGQGPEFLTYFQNEAQLEKSRLLSDRFSAERPKGSFSTLEIQRTEQGDSAMYLCASSLDSYGYTFGSGTRLTVV.